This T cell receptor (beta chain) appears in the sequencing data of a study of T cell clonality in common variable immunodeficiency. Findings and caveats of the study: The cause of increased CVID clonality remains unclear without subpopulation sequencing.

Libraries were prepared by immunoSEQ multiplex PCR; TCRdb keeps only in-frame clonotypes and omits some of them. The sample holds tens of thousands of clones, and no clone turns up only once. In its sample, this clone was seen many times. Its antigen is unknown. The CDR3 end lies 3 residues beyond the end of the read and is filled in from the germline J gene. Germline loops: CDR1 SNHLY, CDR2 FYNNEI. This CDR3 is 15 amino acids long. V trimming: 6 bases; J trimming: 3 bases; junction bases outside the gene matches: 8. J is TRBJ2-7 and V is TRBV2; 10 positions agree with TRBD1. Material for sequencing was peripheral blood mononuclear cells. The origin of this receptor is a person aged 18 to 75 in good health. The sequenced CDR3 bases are TGTGCCAGCAGAGGTACGGGACAGGGGCACTACGAG. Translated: CASRGTGQGHYE. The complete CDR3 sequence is CASRGTGQGHYEQYF.